The rows below give T cell receptor beta chains drawn from one sample of a study of blood T cells in healthy people across ages. Via MiXCR, TCRdb re-called the 5' RACE reads, giving one row per CDR3 protein. This table has 600,000 to 900,000 distinct CDR3 sequences, about 26% appearing once. The sample also formed part of further work on T cells of mothers and their children.

Material: blood. The source of these receptors is a boy younger than 18 in good health. CDR3s include the opening cysteine and the closing phenylalanine or tryptophan. The D gene is left open where the match is weak. The size field is filled for only some rows; it gives once, few, many or a size class.

>-|-|TRBJ2-1|TRBV12-3/TRBV12-4
CASSEQGYNERFF
TGTGCCAGCAGCGAGCAGGGCTACAATGAGCGGTTCTTC
>-|-|TRBJ2-3|TRBV27
CASSLHQIVSTDTQYF
TGTGCCAGCAGTTTACACCAGATCGTTAGCACAGATACGCAGTATTTT
>few|TRBD1|TRBJ2-5|TRBV29-1
CSVVLWQGAGETQYF
TGCAGCGTTGTCCTCTGGCAGGGGGCAGGGGAGACCCAGTACTTC
>-|-|TRBJ1-4|TRBV20-1
CSARRSALYEKLFF
TGCAGTGCTAGAAGGTCAGCTTTATATGAAAAACTGTTTTTT
>-|-|TRBJ2-7|TRBV5-1
CASSFGETNYEQYF
TGCGCCAGCAGCTTTGGCGAGACTAACTACGAGCAGTACTTC
>-|-|TRBJ1-3|TRBV20-1
CSAREGTFSGNTIYF
TGCAGTGCTAGGGAGGGCACCTTCTCTGGAAACACCATATATTTT
>few|-|TRBJ2-6|TRBV7-3
CASSSSGPSSNVLTF
TGTGCCAGCAGCTCATCCGGGCCGTCCAGCAACGTCCTGACTTTC
>-|-|TRBJ2-7|TRBV9
CACPATRSYEQYF
TGTGCCTGCCCGGCTACCCGCTCCTACGAGCAGTACTTC
>-|TRBD1|TRBJ1-2|TRBV5-1
CASSSGQGTFNYGYTF
TGCGCCAGCAGCTCGGGACAGGGTACATTTAACTATGGCTACACCTTC
>-|-|TRBJ1-2|TRBV10-2
CASSGGTSRNYGHTF
TGCGCCAGCAGTGGTGGCACATCCAGGAACTATGGCCACACCTTC
>-|TRBD1|TRBJ1-2|TRBV6-5
CASSYSRGTGGEGYGYTF
TGTGCCAGCAGTTACTCCAGGGGGACAGGGGGAGAGGGCTATGGCTACACCTTC
>-|-|TRBJ2-1|TRBV4-2
CASSSHGEYNEQFF
TGTGCCAGCAGCTCACACGGGGAGTACAATGAGCAGTTCTTC
>few|-|TRBJ2-5|TRBV20-1
CSARDPLRVETQYF
TGCAGTGCTAGAGATCCCCTCAGGGTGGAGACCCAGTACTTC
>few|-|TRBJ2-7|TRBV29-1
CSVYRVSYEQYF
TGCAGCGTTTACAGGGTCTCCTACGAGCAGTACTTC
>-|TRBD2|TRBJ2-1|TRBV12-3/TRBV12-4
CASSLIGERGNNEQFF
TGTGCCAGCAGTTTAATTGGAGAGCGGGGGAATAATGAGCAGTTCTTC
>few|-|TRBJ1-4|TRBV12-3/TRBV12-4
CASSPQGWDEKLFF
TGTGCCAGCAGCCCTCAGGGGTGGGATGAAAAACTGTTTTTT
>-|-|TRBJ2-5|TRBV24-1
CATSDTRGGFGETQYF
TGTGCCACCAGTGATACCCGAGGGGGATTCGGAGAGACCCAGTACTTC
>-|TRBD1|TRBJ2-7|TRBV2
CAGGTGAYEQYF
TGTGCCGGGGGGACAGGGGCCTACGAGCAGTACTTC
>-|-|TRBJ1-2|TRBV9
CASSVDSLNYGYTF
TGTGCCAGCAGCGTAGACAGCCTGAACTATGGCTACACCTTC
>-|-|TRBJ1-1|TRBV21-1
CASSKATEAFF
TGTGCCAGCAGCAAAGCAACTGAAGCTTTCTTT
>-|-|TRBJ2-7|TRBV18
CASSPRQGDEQYF
TGTGCCAGCTCACCAAGGCAGGGAGACGAGCAGTACTTC
>few|TRBD1|TRBJ2-1|TRBV2
CASRADRVREQFF
TGTGCCAGCAGGGCGGACAGGGTGCGTGAGCAGTTCTTC
>many|-|TRBJ2-2|TRBV28
CASRATNGYRELFF
TGTGCCAGCAGAGCTACCAACGGTTACAGGGAGCTGTTTTTT
>-|-|TRBJ2-5|TRBV12-3/TRBV12-4
CASSPRGELRETQYF
TGTGCCAGCAGTCCACGAGGGGAGCTTCGGGAGACCCAGTACTTC
>few|-|TRBJ1-3|TRBV12-3/TRBV12-4
CASTSEGPRNTIYF
TGTGCCAGCACGTCAGAGGGTCCTCGAAACACCATATATTTT
>few|-|TRBJ2-2|TRBV10-3
CAISETGNTGELFF
TGTGCCATCAGTGAGACGGGGAACACCGGGGAGCTGTTTTTT